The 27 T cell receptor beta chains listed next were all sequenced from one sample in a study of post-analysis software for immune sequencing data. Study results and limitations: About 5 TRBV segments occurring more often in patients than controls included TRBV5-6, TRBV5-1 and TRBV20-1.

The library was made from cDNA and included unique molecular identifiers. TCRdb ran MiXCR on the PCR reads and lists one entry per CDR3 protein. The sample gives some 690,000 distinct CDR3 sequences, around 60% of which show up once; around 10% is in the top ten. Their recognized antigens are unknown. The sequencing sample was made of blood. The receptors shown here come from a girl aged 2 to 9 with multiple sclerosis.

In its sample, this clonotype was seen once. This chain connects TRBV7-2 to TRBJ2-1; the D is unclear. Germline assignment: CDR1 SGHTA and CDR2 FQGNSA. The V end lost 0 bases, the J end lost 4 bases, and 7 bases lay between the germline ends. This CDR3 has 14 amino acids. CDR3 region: CASSLAQEYNEQFF. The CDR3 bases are TGTGCCAGCAGCTTAGCCCAGGAATACAATGAGCAGTTCTTC. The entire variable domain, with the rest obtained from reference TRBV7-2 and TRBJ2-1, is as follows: GAGVSQSPSNKVTEKGKDVELRCDPISGHTALYWYRQSLGQGLEFLIYFQGNSAPDKSGLPSDRFSAERTGGSVSTLTIQRTQQEDSAVYLCASSLAQEYNEQFFGPGTRLTVL.

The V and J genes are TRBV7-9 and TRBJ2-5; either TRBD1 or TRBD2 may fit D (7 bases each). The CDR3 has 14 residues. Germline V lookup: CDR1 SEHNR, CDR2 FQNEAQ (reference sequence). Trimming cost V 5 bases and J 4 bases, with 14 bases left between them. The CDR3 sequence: CASSPTGEGETQYF. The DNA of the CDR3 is TGTGCCAGCAGCCCTACAGGGGAGGGAGAGACCCAGTACTTC.

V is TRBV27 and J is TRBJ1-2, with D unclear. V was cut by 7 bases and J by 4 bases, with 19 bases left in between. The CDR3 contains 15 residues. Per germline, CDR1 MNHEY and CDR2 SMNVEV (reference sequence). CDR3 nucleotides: TGTGCCAGCAAATCCGACGGACCCCCGGGCTATGGCTACACCTTC. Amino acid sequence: CASKSDGPPGYGYTF.

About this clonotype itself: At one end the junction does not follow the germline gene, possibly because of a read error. CDR3 protein: CSARGQTSYNVQFF. The CDR3, as DNA: TGCAGTGCCCGAGGACAGACCTCCTACAATGTGCAGTTCTTC. The chain links TRBV20-1 to TRBJ2-1, with D perhaps TRBD1 (6 bases). The V gene's germline CDR1 is DFQATT and CDR2 SNEGSKA (reference sequence). The CDR3 totals 14 residues.

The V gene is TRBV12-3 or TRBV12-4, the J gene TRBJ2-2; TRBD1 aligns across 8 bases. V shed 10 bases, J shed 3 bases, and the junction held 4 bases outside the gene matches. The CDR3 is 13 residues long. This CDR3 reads CATRTGYTGELFF. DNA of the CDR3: TGTGCCACCCGGACAGGGTACACCGGGGAGCTGTTTTTT.

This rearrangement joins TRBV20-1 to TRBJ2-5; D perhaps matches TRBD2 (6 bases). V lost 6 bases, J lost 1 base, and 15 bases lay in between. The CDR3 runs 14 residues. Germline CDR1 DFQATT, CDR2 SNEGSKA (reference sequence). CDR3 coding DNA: TGCAGTGCCCCGAGGCGGGGAGCCCAAGAGACCCAGTACTTC. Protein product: CSAPRRGAQETQYF.

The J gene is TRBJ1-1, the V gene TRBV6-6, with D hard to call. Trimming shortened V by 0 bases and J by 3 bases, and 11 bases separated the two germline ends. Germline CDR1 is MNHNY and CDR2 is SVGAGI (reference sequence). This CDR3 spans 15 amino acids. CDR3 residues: CASSYSRVSDTEAFF. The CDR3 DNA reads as TGTGCCAGCAGTTACTCTAGGGTTTCCGACACTGAAGCTTTCTTT.

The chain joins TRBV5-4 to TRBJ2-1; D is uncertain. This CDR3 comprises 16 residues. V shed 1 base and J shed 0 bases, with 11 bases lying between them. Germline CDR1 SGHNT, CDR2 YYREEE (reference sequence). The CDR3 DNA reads TGTGCCAGCAGCTTGAGACTGTTGAGCTCCTACAATGAGCAGTTCTTC. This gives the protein CASSLRLLSSYNEQFF.

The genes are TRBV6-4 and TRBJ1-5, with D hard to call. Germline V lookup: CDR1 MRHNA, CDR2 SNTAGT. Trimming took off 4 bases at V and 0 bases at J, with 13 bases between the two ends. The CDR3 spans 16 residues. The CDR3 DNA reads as TGTGCCAGCAGTGTGAGGGCGGTATATAGCAATCAGCCCCAGCATTTT. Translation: CASSVRAVYSNQPQHF.

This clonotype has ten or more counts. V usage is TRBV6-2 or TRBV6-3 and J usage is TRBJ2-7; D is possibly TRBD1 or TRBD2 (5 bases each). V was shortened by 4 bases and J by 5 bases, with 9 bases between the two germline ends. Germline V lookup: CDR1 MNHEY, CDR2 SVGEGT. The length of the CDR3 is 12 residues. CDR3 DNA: TGTGCCAGCAGTTCGAGAGGGGACGAGCAGTACTTC. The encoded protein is CASSSRGDEQYF.

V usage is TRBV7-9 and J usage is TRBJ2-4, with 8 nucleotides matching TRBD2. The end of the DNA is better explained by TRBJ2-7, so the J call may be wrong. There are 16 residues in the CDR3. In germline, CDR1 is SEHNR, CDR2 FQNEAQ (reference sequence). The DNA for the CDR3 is TGTGCCAGCAGCCTCGGGGGGGGCGGGAGATATAACGAGCAGTACTTC. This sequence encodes CASSLGGGGRYNEQYF.

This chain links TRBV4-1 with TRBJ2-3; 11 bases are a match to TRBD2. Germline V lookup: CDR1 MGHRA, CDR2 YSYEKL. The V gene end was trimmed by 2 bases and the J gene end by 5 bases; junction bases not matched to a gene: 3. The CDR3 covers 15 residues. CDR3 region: CASSQHGLAGDTQYF. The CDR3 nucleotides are TGCGCCAGCAGCCAACATGGACTAGCGGGAGATACGCAGTATTTT.

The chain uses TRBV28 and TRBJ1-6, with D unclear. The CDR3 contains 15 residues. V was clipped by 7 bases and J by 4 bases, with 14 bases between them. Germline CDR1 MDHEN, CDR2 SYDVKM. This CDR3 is CASTPSTSYNSPLHF. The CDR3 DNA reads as TGTGCCAGCACCCCATCAACTTCATATAATTCACCCCTCCACTTT.

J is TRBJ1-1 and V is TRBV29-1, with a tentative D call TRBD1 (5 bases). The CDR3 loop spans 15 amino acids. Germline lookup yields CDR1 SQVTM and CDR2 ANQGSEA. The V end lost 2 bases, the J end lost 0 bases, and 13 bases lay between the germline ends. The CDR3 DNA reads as TGCAGCGTTGAAACCCGACAGAACCTGAACACTGAAGCTTTCTTT. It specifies CSVETRQNLNTEAFF.

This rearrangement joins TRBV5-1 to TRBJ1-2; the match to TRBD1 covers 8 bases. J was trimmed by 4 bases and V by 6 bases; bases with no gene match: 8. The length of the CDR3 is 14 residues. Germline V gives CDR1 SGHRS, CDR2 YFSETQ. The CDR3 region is CASTDRGPLYGYTF. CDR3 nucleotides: TGCGCCAGCACCGACAGGGGACCCCTCTATGGCTACACCTTC.

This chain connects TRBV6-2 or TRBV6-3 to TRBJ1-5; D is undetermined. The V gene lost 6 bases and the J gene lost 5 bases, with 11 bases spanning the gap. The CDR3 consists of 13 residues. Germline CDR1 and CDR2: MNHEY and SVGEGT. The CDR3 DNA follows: TGTGCCAGCAGCCGAGAGTGGGATCAGCCCCAGCATTTT. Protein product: CASSREWDQPQHF.

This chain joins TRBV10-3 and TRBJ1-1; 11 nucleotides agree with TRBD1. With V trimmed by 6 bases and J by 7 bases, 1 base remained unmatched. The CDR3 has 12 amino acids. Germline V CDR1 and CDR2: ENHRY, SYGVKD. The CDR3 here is CAIRGTGGEAFF. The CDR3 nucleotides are TGTGCCATCAGAGGGACAGGGGGTGAAGCTTTCTTT.

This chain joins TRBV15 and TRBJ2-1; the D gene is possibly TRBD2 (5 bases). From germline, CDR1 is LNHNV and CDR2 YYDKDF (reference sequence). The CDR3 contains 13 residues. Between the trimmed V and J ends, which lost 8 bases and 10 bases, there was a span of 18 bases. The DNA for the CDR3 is TGTGCCACCGGGGAAGTTGGGCCGGGGGAGCAGTTCTTC. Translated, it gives CATGEVGPGEQFF.

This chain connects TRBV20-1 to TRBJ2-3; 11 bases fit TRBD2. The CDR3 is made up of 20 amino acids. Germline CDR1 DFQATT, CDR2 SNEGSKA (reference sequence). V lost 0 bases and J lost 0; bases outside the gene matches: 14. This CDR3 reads CSARDETGTSGLLSTDTQYF. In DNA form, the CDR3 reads TGCAGTGCTAGAGACGAAACCGGGACTAGCGGCTTACTTAGCACAGATACGCAGTATTTT.

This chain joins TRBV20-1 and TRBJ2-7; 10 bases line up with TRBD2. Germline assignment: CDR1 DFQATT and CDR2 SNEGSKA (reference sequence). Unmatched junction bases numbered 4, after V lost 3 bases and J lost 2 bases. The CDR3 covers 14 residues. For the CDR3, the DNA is TGCAGTGCTAGCGATCTAGCGGGAGCCTACGAGCAGTACTTC. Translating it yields CSASDLAGAYEQYF.

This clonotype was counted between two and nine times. The CDR3 region has the DNA TGTGCCATCAGTGAGTTCGGGACAGGGAGGACAGATACGCAGTATTTT. Its translation: CAISEFGTGRTDTQYF. J is TRBJ2-3 and V is TRBV10-3; TRBD1 matches 9 bases. Germline-derived CDR1 and CDR2 are ENHRY and SYGVKD. This CDR3 is built from 16 residues. With 1 base clipped from V and 3 bases from J, the junction kept 5 bases outside the gene matches.

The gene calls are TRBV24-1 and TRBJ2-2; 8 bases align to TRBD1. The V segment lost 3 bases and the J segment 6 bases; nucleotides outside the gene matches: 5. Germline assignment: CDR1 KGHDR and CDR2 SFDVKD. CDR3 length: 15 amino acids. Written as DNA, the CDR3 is TGTGCCACCAGTGATCCAGGACAGGGCCCCGGGGAGCTGTTTTTT. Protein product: CATSDPGQGPGELFF.

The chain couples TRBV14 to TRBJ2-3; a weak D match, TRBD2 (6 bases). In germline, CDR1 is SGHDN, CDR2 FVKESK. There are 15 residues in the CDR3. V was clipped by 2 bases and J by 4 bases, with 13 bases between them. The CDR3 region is CASSQTGGKADTQYF. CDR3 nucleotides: TGTGCCAGCAGCCAAACGGGCGGGAAGGCAGATACGCAGTATTTT.

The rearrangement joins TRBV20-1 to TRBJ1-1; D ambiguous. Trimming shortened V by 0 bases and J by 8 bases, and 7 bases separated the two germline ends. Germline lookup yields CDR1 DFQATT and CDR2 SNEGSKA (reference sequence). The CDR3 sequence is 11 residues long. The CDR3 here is CSARDSGEAFF. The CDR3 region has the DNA TGCAGTGCTAGAGATTCGGGCGAAGCTTTCTTT.

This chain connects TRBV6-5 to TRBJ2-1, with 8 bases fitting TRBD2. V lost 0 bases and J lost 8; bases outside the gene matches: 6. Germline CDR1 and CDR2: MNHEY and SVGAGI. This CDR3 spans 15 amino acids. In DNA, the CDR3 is TGTGCCAGCAGTTACTCGATCGGGAGGGGAGATGAGCAGTTCTTC. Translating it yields CASSYSIGRGDEQFF.

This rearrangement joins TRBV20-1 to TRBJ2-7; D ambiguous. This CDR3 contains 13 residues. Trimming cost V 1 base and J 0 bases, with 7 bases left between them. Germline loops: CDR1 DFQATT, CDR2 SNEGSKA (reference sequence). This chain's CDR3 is CSARALISYEQYF. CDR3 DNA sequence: TGCAGTGCTAGAGCCTTGATCTCCTACGAGCAGTACTTC.

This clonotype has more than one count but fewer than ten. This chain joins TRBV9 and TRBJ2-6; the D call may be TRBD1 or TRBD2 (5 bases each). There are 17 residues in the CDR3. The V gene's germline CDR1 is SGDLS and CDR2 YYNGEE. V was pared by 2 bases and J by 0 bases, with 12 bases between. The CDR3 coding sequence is TGTGCCAGCAGCGTCATGGGACGGGGCTCTGGGGCCAACGTCCTGACTTTC. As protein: CASSVMGRGSGANVLTF.